The present entry profiles one T cell receptor beta chain with its context. Its target is unknown. The data are from a study of beta chain features in type 1 diabetes. Study-level points and caveats: Among patients with Type 1 diabetes, TCRB CDR3s were moderately but significantly shorter in every one of the four CD4+ subsets. The study found that naive, central memory and Treg TCRB repertoires appeared more similar in patients than in healthy donors.

Germline CDR1 SGHTA, CDR2 FQGNSA. V dropped 2 bases and J dropped 4; count of bases not matched to a gene: 6. The CDR3 spans 15 residues. The study reverse transcribed the entire isolated RNA, so it sequenced expressed TCRB transcripts. Sequencing of naive, central memory and regulatory T cell samples gave an average of roughly 3.5 million reads. Profiled with immunoSEQ multiplex PCR; TCRdb holds only in-frame clones, not every one. Of under 150,000 clones in the sample, 7.5% to 9.5% were seen once. Populations obtained by sorting all exceeded 95% purity. This chain links TRBV7-2 with TRBJ2-7, with 9 bases identical to TRBD2. This TCR was sampled from a man younger than 45 with type 1 diabetes. Sequencing was carried out using central memory CD4+ T cells from blood. In DNA, the CDR3 is TGTGCCAGCAGCTTACGACTAGCGGAACATTACGAGCAGTACTTC. Protein sequence: CASSLRLAEHYEQYF.